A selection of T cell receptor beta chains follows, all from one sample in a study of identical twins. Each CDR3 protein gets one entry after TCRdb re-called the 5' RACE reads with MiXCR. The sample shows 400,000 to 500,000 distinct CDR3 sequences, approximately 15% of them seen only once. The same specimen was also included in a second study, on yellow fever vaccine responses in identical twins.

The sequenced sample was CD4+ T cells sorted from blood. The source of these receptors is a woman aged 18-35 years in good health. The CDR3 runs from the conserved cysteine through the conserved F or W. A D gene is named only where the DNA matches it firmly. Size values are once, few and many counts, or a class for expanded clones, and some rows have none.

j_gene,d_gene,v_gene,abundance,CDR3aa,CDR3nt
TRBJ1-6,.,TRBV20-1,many,CSAQGKSSPLHF,TGCAGTGCTCAGGGAAAAAGTTCACCCCTCCACTTT
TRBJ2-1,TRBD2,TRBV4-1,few,CASSQGPRASGTYNEQFF,TGCGCCAGCAGCCAAGGGCCTCGGGCTAGCGGGACCTACAATGAGCAGTTCTTC
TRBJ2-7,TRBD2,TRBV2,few,CASSVREESYEQYF,TGTGCCAGCAGTGTGCGGGAGGAGTCCTACGAGCAGTACTTC
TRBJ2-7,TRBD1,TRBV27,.,CASSSGQVRMDEQYF,TGTGCCAGCAGTTCAGGACAGGTACGGATGGACGAGCAGTACTTC
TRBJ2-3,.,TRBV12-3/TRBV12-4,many,CASSFSTASTDTQYF,TGTGCCAGCAGTTTCTCGACAGCCAGCACAGATACGCAGTATTTT
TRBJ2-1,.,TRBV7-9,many,CASSHPSSYNEQFF,TGTGCCAGCAGCCACCCTAGCTCCTACAATGAGCAGTTCTTC
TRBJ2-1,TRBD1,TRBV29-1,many,CSFQGQGYNEQFF,TGCAGCTTCCAAGGACAGGGCTACAATGAGCAGTTCTTC
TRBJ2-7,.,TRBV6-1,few,CASNQGTHEQYF,TGTGCCAGCAACCAGGGAACCCACGAGCAGTACTTC
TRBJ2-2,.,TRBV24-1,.,CATSVYRRQNTGELFF,TGTGCCACCAGTGTTTATAGGCGACAGAACACCGGGGAGCTGTTTTTT
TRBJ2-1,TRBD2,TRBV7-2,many,CASSSTSGPYNEQFF,TGTGCCAGCAGCTCAACTAGCGGCCCCTACAATGAGCAGTTCTTC
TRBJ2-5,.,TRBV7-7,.,CASSLAERGETQYF,TGTGCTAGCAGCTTAGCGGAGAGAGGAGAGACCCAGTACTTC
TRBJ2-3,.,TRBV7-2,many,CASSLAPFGNTQYF,TGTGCCAGCAGCTTAGCACCCTTTGGGAATACGCAGTATTTT
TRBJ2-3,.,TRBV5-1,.,CASSLRGVVTDTQYF,TGCGCCAGCAGCTTGAGGGGGGTAGTCACAGATACGCAGTATTTT
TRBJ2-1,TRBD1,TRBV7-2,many,CASSLAGTGGGEQFF,TGTGCCAGCAGCTTAGCCGGGACAGGGGGAGGAGAGCAGTTCTTC
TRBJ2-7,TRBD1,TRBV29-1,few,CSAGQDSYEQYF,TGCAGCGCTGGACAGGATTCCTACGAGCAGTACTTC
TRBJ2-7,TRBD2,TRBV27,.,CARGVAGGLQSYEQYF,TGTGCCAGAGGGGTAGCGGGGGGTCTACAATCCTACGAGCAGTACTTC
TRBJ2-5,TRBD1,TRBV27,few,CASSLGDSEETQYF,TGTGCCAGCAGTTTGGGGGACAGTGAAGAGACCCAGTACTTC
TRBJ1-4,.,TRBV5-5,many,CASSLRQGDEKLFF,TGTGCCAGCAGCTTGCGGCAGGGCGATGAAAAACTGTTTTTT
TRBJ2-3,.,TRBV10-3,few,CAISESGGDTQYF,TGTGCCATCAGTGAGTCGGGGGGAGATACGCAGTATTTT
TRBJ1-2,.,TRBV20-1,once,CSARKTAKSYGYTF,TGCAGTGCCAGAAAGACAGCAAAGAGCTATGGCTACACCTTC
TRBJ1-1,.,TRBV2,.,CASTSYREVLNTEAFF,TGTGCCAGCACTTCGTACAGGGAGGTCCTGAACACTGAAGCTTTCTTT
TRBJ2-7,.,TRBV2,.,CASRTGGTGLGEQYF,TGTGCCAGCAGGACGGGAGGGACAGGTTTGGGCGAGCAGTACTTC
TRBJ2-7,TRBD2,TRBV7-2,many,CASSFTSGGEYEQYF,TGTGCCAGCAGCTTCACTAGCGGGGGGGAGTACGAGCAGTACTTC
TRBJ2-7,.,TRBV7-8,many,CASSRGGGEQYF,TGTGCCAGCAGCCGCGGGGGCGGGGAGCAGTACTTC
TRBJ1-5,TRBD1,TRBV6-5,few,CASSYSTGNSNQPQHF,TGTGCCAGCAGTTACTCGACAGGGAACAGCAATCAGCCCCAGCATTTT
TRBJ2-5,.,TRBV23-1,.,CASSQLDREEETQYF,TGCGCCAGCAGTCAACTAGACAGGGAGGAAGAGACCCAGTACTTC
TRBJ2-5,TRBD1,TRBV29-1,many,CSVTPQGPGETQYF,TGCAGCGTGACCCCACAGGGGCCTGGAGAGACCCAGTACTTC
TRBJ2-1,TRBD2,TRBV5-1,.,CASSTGTSSHNEQFF,TGCGCCAGCAGCACCGGGACTAGCTCCCACAATGAGCAGTTCTTC
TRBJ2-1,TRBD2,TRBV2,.,CASCLSPAGGAYEQFF,TGTGCCAGCTGTTTGTCACCAGCGGGGGGAGCTTATGAGCAGTTCTTC
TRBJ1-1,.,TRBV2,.,CASGQDLNTEAFF,TGTGCCAGCGGGCAGGACTTGAACACTGAAGCTTTCTTT
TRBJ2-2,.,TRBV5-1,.,CASSLRSSMNTGELFF,TGCGCCAGCAGCTTGCGGTCCAGTATGAACACCGGGGAGCTGTTTTTT
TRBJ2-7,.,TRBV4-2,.,CASSQSQILGPTSNYEQYF,TGTGCCAGCAGCCAGTCTCAGATCCTTGGACCCACATCAAACTACGAGCAGTACTTC
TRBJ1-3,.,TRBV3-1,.,CASSQVGSASGNTIYF,TGTGCCAGCAGCCAAGTTGGGAGTGCCTCTGGAAACACCATATATTTT
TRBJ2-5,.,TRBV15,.,CATSNPGRQETQYF,TGTGCCACCAGCAATCCGGGACGTCAAGAGACCCAGTACTTC
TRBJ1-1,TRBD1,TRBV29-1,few,CSVSDTGGLSAFF,TGCAGCGTTTCGGATACAGGGGGTCTTAGCGCTTTCTTT
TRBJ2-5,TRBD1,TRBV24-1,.,CATSGPGQGSQETQYF,TGTGCCACCTCGGGACCGGGACAGGGTTCTCAAGAGACCCAGTACTTC
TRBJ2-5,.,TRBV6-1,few,CASSPPREETQYF,TGTGCCAGCAGTCCCCCTCGGGAAGAGACCCAGTACTTC
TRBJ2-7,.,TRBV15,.,CATSREVRGYEQYF,TGTGCCACCAGCAGAGAGGTCAGGGGCTACGAGCAGTACTTC
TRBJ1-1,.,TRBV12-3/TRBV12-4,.,CASSPRREGTEAFF,TGTGCCAGCAGTCCGCGCCGGGAGGGTACTGAAGCTTTCTTT
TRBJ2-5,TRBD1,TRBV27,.,CASSPPPTGRGETQYF,TGTGCCAGCAGTCCGCCCCCGACAGGGCGCGGGGAGACCCAGTACTTC
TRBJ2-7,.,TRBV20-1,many,CSASAGLPYEQYF,TGCAGTGCTAGTGCGGGGCTCCCCTACGAGCAGTACTTC
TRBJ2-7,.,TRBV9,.,CASSVVAGQLNEQYF,TGTGCCAGCAGCGTAGTGGCAGGACAACTTAACGAGCAGTACTTC
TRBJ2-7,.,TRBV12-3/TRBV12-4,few,CASSPRGKSYEQYF,TGTGCCAGCAGCCCCCGCGGAAAGTCCTACGAGCAGTACTTC
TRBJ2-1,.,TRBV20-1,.,CSADRREKDEQFF,TGCAGTGCCGACAGGAGGGAAAAGGATGAGCAGTTCTTC
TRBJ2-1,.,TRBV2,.,CASKKEGYNEQFF,TGTGCCAGCAAAAAAGAAGGGTACAATGAGCAGTTCTTC
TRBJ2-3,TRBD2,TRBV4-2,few,CASSLATGAGGADTQYF,TGTGCCAGCAGCCTTGCAACTGGGGCGGGAGGGGCAGATACGCAGTATTTT
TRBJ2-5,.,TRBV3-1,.,CASSPYLRQEKTQYF,TGTGCCAGCAGCCCCTACCTTAGACAAGAAAAGACCCAGTACTTC